This T cell receptor beta chain was profiled in a study of persistence of HIV-infected CD4 T cells. Study-level findings and limits: Within sorted populations, more oligoclonal TCRs accompanied more oligoclonal proviruses.

Lysates of CMV-infected fibroblasts at 10 ug/mL stimulated these cells. CD40L-negative CD69-negative CD45RO-high memory CD4+ T cells were sorted as populations depleted of antigen-responding cells. The germline V gene has CDR1 LGHDT and CDR2 YNNKEL (reference sequence). Trimming took 3 bases from V and 2 from J, leaving 11 bases between them. The length of the CDR3 is 15 residues. Sequencing used immunoSEQ version 4 in survey mode. Genomic DNA was diluted to roughly 9.4 ng/uL, up to 1 ug per sample. Sequencing was performed with immunoSEQ multiplex PCR; in TCRdb, only in-frame clones are kept and a portion is missing. The table lists 40,000 to 50,000 clones, about four fifths of them singletons. As to this clone: The target antigen is unknown.

The TCR was taken from an adult man with HIV who was CMV-seropositive. This specimen consisted of CD4+ T cells sorted from PBMCs after approximately 18-hour stimulation, obtained from a patient who received antiretroviral therapy. The chain has TRBV3-1 (or the pseudogene TRBV3-2) and TRBJ2-1; D is tentatively TRBD1 or TRBD2 (5 bases each). The CDR3 bases are TGTGCCAGCAGCCAGCTTCAGGGACCCTACAATGAGCAGTTCTTC. It specifies CASSQLQGPYNEQFF.